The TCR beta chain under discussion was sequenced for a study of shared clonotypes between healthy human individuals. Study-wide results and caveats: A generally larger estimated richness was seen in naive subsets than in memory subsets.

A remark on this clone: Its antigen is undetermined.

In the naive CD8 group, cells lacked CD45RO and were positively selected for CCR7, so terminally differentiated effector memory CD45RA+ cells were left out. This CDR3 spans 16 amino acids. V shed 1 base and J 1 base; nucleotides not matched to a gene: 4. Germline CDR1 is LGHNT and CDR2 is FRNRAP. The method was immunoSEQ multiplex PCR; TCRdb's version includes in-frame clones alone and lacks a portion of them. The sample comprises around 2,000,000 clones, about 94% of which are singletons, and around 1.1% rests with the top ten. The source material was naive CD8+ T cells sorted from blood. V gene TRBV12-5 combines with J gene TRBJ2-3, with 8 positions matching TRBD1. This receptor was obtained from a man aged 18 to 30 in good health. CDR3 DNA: TGTGCTAGTGGTTTGGCCACGACAGGGGGCACAGATACGCAGTATTTT. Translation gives CASGLATTGGTDTQYF.